The 26 T cell receptor beta chains given below trace back to one sample, sequenced in a study of blood T cell repertoires in COVID-19. Libraries were prepared by immunoSEQ multiplex PCR; TCRdb keeps only in-frame clonotypes and omits some of them. The table records some 270,000 clones, 70% to 90% of them present only once. The sequencing sample was made of PBMCs or T cells enriched from blood (not recorded which). Every receptor here comes from a woman in her 30s with acute COVID-19.

The chain links TRBV9 to TRBJ2-1; D is unresolved. CDR1 and CDR2 from the germline V gene are SGDLS and YYNGEE. Trimming stripped 3 bases from V and 7 bases from J, with 17 bases between. CDR3 length: 15 residues. CDR3 nucleotides: TGTGCCAGCAGCGCCTTGGGCCTCGGTAGGAATGAGCAGTTCTTC. Translation: CASSALGLGRNEQFF.

The rearrangement uses TRBV7-6 and TRBJ1-1; D is undetermined. Per the germline V gene, CDR1 is SGHVS and CDR2 is FNYEAQ. Trimming left V 5 bases short and J 1 base short, with 11 bases between. CDR3 size: 14 residues. Written as DNA, the CDR3 is TGTGCCAGCAGCCGGGGTGCGGGGAACACTGAAGCTTTCTTT. Its protein product is CASSRGAGNTEAFF.

The sample holds one count of this clone. The CDR3 region is CASSFGLAAENEQFF. The CDR3 bases are TGTGCCAGCAGTTTTGGACTAGCGGCGGAGAATGAGCAGTTCTTC. The chain is built from TRBV27 and TRBJ2-1, with 10 bases fitting TRBD2. J gave up 7 bases and V 3 bases, and 6 bases lay outside the gene matches. The CDR3 has 15 amino acids. In germline, CDR1 is MNHEY, CDR2 SMNVEV (reference sequence).

This clone was counted a single time. V usage is TRBV19 and J usage is TRBJ2-1; 10 bases line up with TRBD2. There are 16 residues in the CDR3. Looked up from germline, CDR1 is LNHDA and CDR2 is SQIVND (reference sequence). The ends lost 5 bases at V and 3 bases at J; junction bases unmatched: 7. The CDR3 sequence: CASSAAGTSVYNEQFF. CDR3 coding DNA: TGTGCCAGTAGTGCGGCCGGGACTAGCGTCTACAATGAGCAGTTCTTC.

This chain uses TRBV7-6 with TRBJ1-3, with TRBD1 matching 10 bases. Trimming took 1 base from V and 2 from J; bases not matched to a gene: 5. This CDR3 region has 17 residues. From germline, CDR1 is SGHVS and CDR2 FNYEAQ. The chain's CDR3 is CASSLEGTGAPGNTIYF. CDR3 nucleotides: TGTGCCAGCAGCTTAGAGGGGACAGGGGCGCCTGGAAACACCATATATTTT.

This clone was seen a handful of times. The chain combines TRBV19 with TRBJ1-5, with 7 bases matching TRBD1. The germline V gene has CDR1 LNHDA and CDR2 SQIVND (reference sequence). The CDR3 totals 15 residues. V trimming: 4 bases; J trimming: 7 bases; junction bases outside the gene matches: 10. This CDR3 reads CASSTPTGEFQPQHF. CDR3 DNA: TGTGCCAGTAGTACCCCAACAGGGGAGTTCCAGCCCCAGCATTTT.

The chain combines TRBV6-5 with TRBJ2-7; D perhaps matches TRBD1 (6 bases). The CDR3 totals 14 residues. The germline V gene has CDR1 MNHEY and CDR2 SVGAGI. The V end was cut by 5 bases, the J end by 7 bases, with 18 bases between. CDR3: CASSKQGSFLEQYF. CDR3 in DNA: TGTGCCAGCAGTAAACAGGGCTCTTTTTTAGAGCAGTACTTC.

The V and J genes are TRBV7-9 and TRBJ2-7; D perhaps matches TRBD2 (6 bases). CDR1 is SEHNR and CDR2 is FQNEAQ in the germline V gene (reference sequence). Trimming left V 5 bases short and J 3 bases short, with 8 bases between. CDR3 length: 12 residues. In nucleotides, the CDR3 is TGTGCCAGCAGCCCGGGGGACTACGAGCAGTACTTC. Encoded protein: CASSPGDYEQYF.

The chain recombines TRBV18 with TRBJ1-5; the match to TRBD1 covers 8 bases. The CDR3 spans 14 residues. Germline CDR1 KGHSH, CDR2 LQKENI. Unmatched junction bases numbered 7, after V lost 5 bases and J lost 7 bases. CDR3 region: CASSRQGIGQPQHF. The CDR3 region has the DNA TGTGCCAGCTCAAGACAGGGGATCGGACAGCCCCAGCATTTT.

The chain employs TRBV4-1 and TRBJ2-7; 9 bases line up with TRBD2. CDR3 length: 15 residues. Germline CDR1 reads MGHRA; CDR2 reads YSYEKL. Trimming cost V 4 bases and J 6 bases; bases outside gene matches: 10. In DNA, the CDR3 is TGCGCCAGCAGCCTTGCTAGCGGGATGGCAGGCGAGCAGTACTTC. Translated, it gives CASSLASGMAGEQYF.

V is TRBV7-3 and J is TRBJ2-1; TRBD2 agrees at 16 bases. The CDR3 totals 19 residues. With V trimmed by 0 bases and J by 3 bases, 5 bases remained unmatched. Germline V gene data show CDR1 as SGHTA and CDR2 as FQGTGA. The CDR3 coding sequence is TGTGCCAGCAGCTTAACCGGGACTAGCGGGAGGGCCATCTACAATGAGCAGTTCTTC. Translating it yields CASSLTGTSGRAIYNEQFF.

This clone was observed once. The chain carries TRBV7-3 and TRBJ2-2; D gene uncertain. The germline V and J ends were trimmed by 1 base and 0 bases, with 15 bases remaining between them. This CDR3 has 18 amino acids. CDR1 and CDR2 from the germline V gene are SGHTA and FQGTGA. In nucleotides, the CDR3 is TGTGCCAGCAGCTTAATCCCCCTCGGAGCCTCGAACACCGGGGAGCTGTTTTTT. Protein: CASSLIPLGASNTGELFF.

This chain joins TRBV5-6 and TRBJ2-7; D is unresolved. The CDR3 sequence is 16 residues long. CDR1 and CDR2 (germline): SGHDT, YYEEEE. V was trimmed by 3 bases and J by 0 bases, leaving 16 bases between them. CDR3 coding DNA: TGTGCCAGCAGCTCCGATGCCTCAGGATACTCCTACGAGCAGTACTTC. Translating it yields CASSSDASGYSYEQYF.

The chain links TRBV28 to TRBJ2-6, with 9 positions matching TRBD1. The CDR3 has 17 amino acids. V trimming: 4 bases; J trimming: 1 base; junction bases outside the gene matches: 5. CDR1 MDHEN and CDR2 SYDVKM come from the germline V gene. The DNA for the CDR3 is TGTGCCAGCAGTTCCACAGGGGGCATTTCTGGGGCCAACGTCCTGACTTTC. This sequence encodes CASSSTGGISGANVLTF.

The genes are TRBV20-1 and TRBJ1-1; no reliable D call. The CDR3 sequence is 10 residues long. Germline CDR1 is DFQATT and CDR2 is SNEGSKA (reference sequence). V dropped 6 bases and J dropped 4 bases, with 6 bases sitting between them. The CDR3 here is CSALGTEAFF. CDR3 bases: TGCAGTGCACTAGGCACTGAAGCTTTCTTT.

The chain links TRBV7-6 to TRBJ2-1; 7 positions agree with TRBD2. The CDR3 consists of 21 residues. J gave up 6 bases and V 5 bases, and 28 bases lay outside the gene matches. In germline, CDR1 is SGHVS, CDR2 FNYEAQ. The CDR3 DNA reads TGTGCCAGCAGCCGCACCGGTTTCGGGATTCTTGCTGGCGGGAGTGGCAATGAGCAGTTCTTC. Translation: CASSRTGFGILAGGSGNEQFF.

As for this clone: Other DNA sequences within the sample encode an identical CDR3. The chain recombines TRBV5-4 with TRBJ2-5; TRBD1 matches at 8 bases. The germline gives CDR1 SGHNT, CDR2 YYREEE (reference sequence). The CDR3 has 14 amino acids. Trimming took 4 bases from V and 1 from J; bases not matched to a gene: 3. Written as DNA, the CDR3 is TGTGCCAGCAGCCTAGGACAGGGCCAAGAGACCCAGTACTTC. Its translation is CASSLGQGQETQYF.

This sequence joins TRBV4-1 and TRBJ2-2; D might be TRBD1 (5 bases). Trimming took off 0 bases at V and 4 bases at J, with 9 bases between the two ends. This CDR3 contains 15 residues. CDR1 and CDR2 from the germline V gene are MGHRA and YSYEKL. CDR3 nucleotides: TGCGCCAGCAGCCAAGATCAGGGATCCACCGGGGAGCTGTTTTTT. Its translation is CASSQDQGSTGELFF.

This clone is a singleton in its sample. The rearrangement uses TRBV23-1 and TRBJ1-2; 7 positions match TRBD1. TRBV23-1 is identified as an open reading frame with a role that is uncertain. Trimming at V came to 4 bases and at J to 7 bases, leaving 9 bases not matched to a gene. The CDR3 sequence is 14 residues long. CDR3 DNA sequence: TGCGCCAGCAGTCGAGCAGGGGGTAATGCTGGCTACACCTTC. It specifies CASSRAGGNAGYTF.

This chain links TRBV30 with TRBJ2-3; 13 nucleotides agree with TRBD2. V lost 3 bases and J lost 5; bases outside the gene matches: 8. CDR3 length equals 16 residues. The germline gives CDR1 GTSNPN, CDR2 SVGIG (reference sequence). CDR3 protein: CAWSLLAGGPGDTQYF. The DNA of the CDR3 is TGTGCCTGGAGCCTACTAGCGGGAGGGCCCGGAGATACGCAGTATTTT.

This clone was detected only a few times. This rearrangement joins TRBV21-1 to TRBJ2-5; the table's D call, TRBD1, was not checked against the DNA. TRBV21-1 is labeled a pseudogene. CDR3 size: 15 residues. Here the CDR3 reads CASSNPGREGETQYF. The CDR3 DNA reads TGTGCCAGCAGCAACCCCGGCAGGGAAGGCGAGACCCAGTACTTC.

The genes are TRBV4-1 and TRBJ2-7; TRBD2 agrees at 14 bases. CDR1 MGHRA and CDR2 YSYEKL come from the germline V gene. The CDR3 length is 17 residues. J lost 5 bases, V lost 4 bases, and 10 bases had no gene match. This CDR3 reads CASSPGTSGSNGHEQYF. CDR3 nucleotide sequence: TGCGCCAGCAGCCCTGGGACTAGCGGGAGTAATGGCCACGAGCAGTACTTC.

This chain joins TRBV11-2 and TRBJ2-3; 9 bases line up with TRBD2. The trim removed 2 bases at V and 7 bases at J, leaving 7 bases unmatched. The CDR3 runs 15 residues. Germline values: CDR1 SGHAT, CDR2 FQNNGV. Here the CDR3 reads CASSLRREGRHTQYF. In nucleotides, the CDR3 is TGTGCCAGCAGCTTACGGCGGGAGGGCCGTCATACGCAGTATTTT.

The V call is TRBV19, the J call TRBJ2-3; D possibly corresponds to TRBD2 (6 bases). The germline V gene has CDR1 LNHDA and CDR2 SQIVND (reference sequence). The CDR3 consists of 13 residues. Trimming removed 5 bases at V and 6 bases at J, with 12 bases between. CDR3 coding DNA: TGTGCCAGTAGTCCGGGGGTTAGGGATACGCAGTATTTT. It encodes CASSPGVRDTQYF. Based on the CDR3 plus reference TRBV19 and TRBJ2-3, the full variable domain is DGGITQSPKYLFRKEGQNVTLSCEQNLNHDAMYWYRQDPGQGLRLIYYSQIVNDFQKGDIAEGYSVSREKKESFPLTVTSAQKNPTAFYLCASSPGVRDTQYFGPGTRLTVL.

The chain joins TRBV29-1 to TRBJ2-7; possible D gene TRBD1, 6 bases. V was cut by 4 bases and J by 5 bases, with 12 bases left in between. Germline V gene sequence: CDR1 SQVTM, CDR2 ANQGSEA. This CDR3 is 12 amino acids long. CDR3 loop: CSVVQGNHEQYF. DNA for the CDR3: TGCAGCGTTGTACAGGGAAACCACGAGCAGTACTTC.

The V gene is TRBV24-1, the J gene TRBJ1-2, with 11 positions matching TRBD1. Trimming cost V 3 bases and J 8 bases; bases outside gene matches: 13. The CDR3 is 17 amino acids. Germline-derived CDR1 and CDR2 are KGHDR and SFDVKD. This CDR3 reads CATSDSGQGAGMIGYTF. The CDR3 coding sequence is TGTGCCACCAGTGATAGTGGACAGGGGGCGGGAATGATCGGCTACACCTTC.